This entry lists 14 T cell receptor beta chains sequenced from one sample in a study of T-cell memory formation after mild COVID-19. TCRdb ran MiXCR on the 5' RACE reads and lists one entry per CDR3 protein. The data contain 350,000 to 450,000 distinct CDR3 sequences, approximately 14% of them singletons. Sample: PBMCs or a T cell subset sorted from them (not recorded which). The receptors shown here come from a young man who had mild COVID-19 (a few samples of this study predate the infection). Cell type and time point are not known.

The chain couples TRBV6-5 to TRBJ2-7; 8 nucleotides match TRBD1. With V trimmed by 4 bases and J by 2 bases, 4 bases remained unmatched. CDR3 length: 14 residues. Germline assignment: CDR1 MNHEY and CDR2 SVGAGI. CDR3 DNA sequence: TGTGCCAGCAGTTTTGGGACAGGCCCCTACGAGCAGTACTTC. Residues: CASSFGTGPYEQYF.

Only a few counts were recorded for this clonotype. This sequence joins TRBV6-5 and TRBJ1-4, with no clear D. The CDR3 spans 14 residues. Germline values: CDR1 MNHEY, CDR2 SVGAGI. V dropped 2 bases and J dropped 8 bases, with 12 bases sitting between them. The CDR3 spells CASSYGEQYEKLFF. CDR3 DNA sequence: TGTGCCAGCAGTTACGGGGAACAATACGAAAAACTGTTTTTT.

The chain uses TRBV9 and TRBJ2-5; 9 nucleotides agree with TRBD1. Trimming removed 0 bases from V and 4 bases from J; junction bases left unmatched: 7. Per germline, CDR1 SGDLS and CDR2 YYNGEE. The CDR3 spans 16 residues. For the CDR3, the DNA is TGTGCCAGCAGCGTAGGACAGGGGGGGGCTGGAGAGACCCAGTACTTC. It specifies CASSVGQGGAGETQYF. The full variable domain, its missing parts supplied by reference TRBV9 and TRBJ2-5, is DSGVTQTPKHLITATGQRVTLRCSPRSGDLSVYWYQQSLDQGLQFLIQYYNGEERAKGNILERFSAQQFPDLHSELNLSSLELGDSALYFCASSVGQGGAGETQYFGPGTRLLVL.

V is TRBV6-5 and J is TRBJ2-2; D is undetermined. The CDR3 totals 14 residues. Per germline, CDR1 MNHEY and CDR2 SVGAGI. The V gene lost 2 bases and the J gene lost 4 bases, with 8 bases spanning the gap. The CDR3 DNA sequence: TGTGCCAGCAGTTACAAGCCGGGCACCGGGGAGCTGTTTTTT. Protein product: CASSYKPGTGELFF.

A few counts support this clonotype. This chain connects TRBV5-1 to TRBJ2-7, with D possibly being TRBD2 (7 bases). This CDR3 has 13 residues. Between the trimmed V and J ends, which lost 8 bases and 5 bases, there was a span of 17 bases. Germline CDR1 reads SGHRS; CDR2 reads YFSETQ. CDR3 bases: TGCGCCAGTCAGGTGTGGGGGGGCAACGAGCAGTACTTC. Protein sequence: CASQVWGGNEQYF. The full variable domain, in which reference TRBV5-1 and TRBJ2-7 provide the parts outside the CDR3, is KAGVTQTPRYLIKTRGQQVTLSCSPISGHRSVSWYQQTPGQGLQFLFEYFSETQRNKGNFPGRFSGRQFSNSRSEMNVSTLELGDSALYLCASQVWGGNEQYFGPGTRLTVT.

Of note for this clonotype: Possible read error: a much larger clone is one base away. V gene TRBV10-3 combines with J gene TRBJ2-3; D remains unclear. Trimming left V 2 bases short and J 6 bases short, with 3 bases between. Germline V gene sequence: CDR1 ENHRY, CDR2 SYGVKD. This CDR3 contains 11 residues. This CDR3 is CAISERDTQYF. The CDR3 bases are TGTGCCATCAGTGAGAGGGATACGCAGTATTTT.

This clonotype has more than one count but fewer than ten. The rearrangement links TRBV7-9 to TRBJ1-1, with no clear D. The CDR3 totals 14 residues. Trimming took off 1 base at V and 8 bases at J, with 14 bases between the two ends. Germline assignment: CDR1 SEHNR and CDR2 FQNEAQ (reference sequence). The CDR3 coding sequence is TGTGCCAGCAGCTTAGGGGGAGCTTCCGGAGAAGCTTTCTTT. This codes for CASSLGGASGEAFF.

The CDR3 region is CASSSRVSQPQHF. The CDR3 nucleotides read TGTGCCAGCAGCTCCAGGGTTTCTCAGCCCCAGCATTTT. The chain employs TRBV7-8 and TRBJ1-5; TRBD1 is a possible D gene (5 bases). CDR1 SGHVS and CDR2 FQNEAQ come from the germline V gene. The V and J ends lost 4 bases and 6 bases respectively, with 10 bases between them. The CDR3 loop spans 13 amino acids.

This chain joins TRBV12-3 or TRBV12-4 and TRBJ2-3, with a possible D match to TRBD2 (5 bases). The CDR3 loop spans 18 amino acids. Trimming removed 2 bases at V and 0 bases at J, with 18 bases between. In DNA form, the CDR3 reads TGTGCCAGCAGTTTAATGGGGAAGCGGTCCACCAGCACAGATACGCAGTATTTT. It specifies CASSLMGKRSTSTDTQYF.

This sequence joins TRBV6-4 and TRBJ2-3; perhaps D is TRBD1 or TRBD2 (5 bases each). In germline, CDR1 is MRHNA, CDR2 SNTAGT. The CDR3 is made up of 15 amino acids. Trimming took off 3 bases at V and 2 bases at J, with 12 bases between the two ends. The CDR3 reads CASSDTGTATDTQYF. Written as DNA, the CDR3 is TGTGCCAGCAGTGATACGGGGACGGCCACAGATACGCAGTATTTT.

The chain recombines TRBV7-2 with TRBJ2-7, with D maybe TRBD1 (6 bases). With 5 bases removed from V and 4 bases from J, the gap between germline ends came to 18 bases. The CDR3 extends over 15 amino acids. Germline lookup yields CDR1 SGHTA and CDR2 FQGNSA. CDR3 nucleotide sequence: TGTGCCAGCAGCCCTGGGCCAGGGGTACTGTACGAGCAGTACGTC. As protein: CASSPGPGVLYEQYV.

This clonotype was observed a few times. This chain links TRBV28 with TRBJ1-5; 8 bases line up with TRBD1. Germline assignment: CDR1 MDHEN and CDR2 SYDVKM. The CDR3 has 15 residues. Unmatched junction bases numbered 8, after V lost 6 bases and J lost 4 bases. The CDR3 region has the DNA TGTGCCAGCAGCTCAATTACAGGGGGAAATCAGCCCCAGCATTTT. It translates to CASSSITGGNQPQHF.

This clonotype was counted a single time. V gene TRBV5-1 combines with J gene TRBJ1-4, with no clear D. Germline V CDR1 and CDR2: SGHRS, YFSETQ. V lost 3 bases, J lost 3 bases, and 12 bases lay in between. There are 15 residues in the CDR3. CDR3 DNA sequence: TGCGCCAGCAGCTCGACCCCTCCGCCTAATGAAAAACTGTTTTTT. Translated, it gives CASSSTPPPNEKLFF.

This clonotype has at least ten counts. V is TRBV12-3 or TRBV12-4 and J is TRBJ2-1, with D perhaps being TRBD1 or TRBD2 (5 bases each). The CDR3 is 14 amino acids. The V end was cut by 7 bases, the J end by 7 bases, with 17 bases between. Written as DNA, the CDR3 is TGTGCCAGCATCCGTGCCCGGGGCATAAATGAGCAGTTCTTC. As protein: CASIRARGINEQFF.